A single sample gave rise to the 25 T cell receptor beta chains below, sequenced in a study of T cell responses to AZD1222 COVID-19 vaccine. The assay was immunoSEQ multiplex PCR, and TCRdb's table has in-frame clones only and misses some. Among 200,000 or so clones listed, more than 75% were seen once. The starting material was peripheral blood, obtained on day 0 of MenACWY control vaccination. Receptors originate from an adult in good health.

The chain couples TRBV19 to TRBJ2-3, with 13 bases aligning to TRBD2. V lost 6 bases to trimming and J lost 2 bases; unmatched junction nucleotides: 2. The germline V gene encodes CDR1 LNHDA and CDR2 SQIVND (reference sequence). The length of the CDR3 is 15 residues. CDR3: CASSGLAGATDTQYF. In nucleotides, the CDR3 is TGTGCCAGTAGCGGACTAGCGGGGGCCACAGATACGCAGTATTTT.

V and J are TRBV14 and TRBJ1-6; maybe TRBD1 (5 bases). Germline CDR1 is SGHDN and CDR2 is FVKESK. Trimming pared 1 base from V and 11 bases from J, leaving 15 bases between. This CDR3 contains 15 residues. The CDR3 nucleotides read TGTGCCAGCAGCCAAGGGACGGGGGGTTGGCCACCCCTCCACTTT. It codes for CASSQGTGGWPPLHF. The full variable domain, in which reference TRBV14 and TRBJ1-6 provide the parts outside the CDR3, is EAGVTQFPSHSVIEKGQTVTLRCDPISGHDNLYWYRRVMGKEIKFLLHFVKESKQDESGMPNNRFLAERTGGTYSTLKVQPAELEDSGVYFCASSQGTGGWPPLHFGNGTRLTVT.

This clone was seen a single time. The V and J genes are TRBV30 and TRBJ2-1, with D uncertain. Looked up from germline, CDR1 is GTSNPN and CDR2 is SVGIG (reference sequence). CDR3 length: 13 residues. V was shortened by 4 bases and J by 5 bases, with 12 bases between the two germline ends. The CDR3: CAWKAYRHNEQFF. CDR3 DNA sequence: TGTGCCTGGAAGGCGTATCGCCACAATGAGCAGTTCTTC.

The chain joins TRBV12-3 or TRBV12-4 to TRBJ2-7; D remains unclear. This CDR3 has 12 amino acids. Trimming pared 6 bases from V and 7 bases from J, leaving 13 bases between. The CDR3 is CASSRDGPEQYF. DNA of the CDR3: TGTGCCAGCAGCCGCGACGGACCAGAGCAGTACTTC.

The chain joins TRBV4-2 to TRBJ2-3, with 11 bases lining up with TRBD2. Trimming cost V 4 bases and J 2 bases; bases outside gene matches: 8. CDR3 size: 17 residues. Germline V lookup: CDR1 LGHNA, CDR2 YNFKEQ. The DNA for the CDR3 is TGTGCCAGCAGCCCTACGAAGACTAGCGGGAACACAGATACGCAGTATTTT. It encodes CASSPTKTSGNTDTQYF.

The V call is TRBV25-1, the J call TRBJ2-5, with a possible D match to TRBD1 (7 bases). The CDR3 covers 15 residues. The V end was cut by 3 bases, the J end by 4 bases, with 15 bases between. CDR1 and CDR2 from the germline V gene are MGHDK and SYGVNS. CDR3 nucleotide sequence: TGTGCCAGCAGTGATCAGGGGGGAGTCATAGAGACCCAGTACTTC. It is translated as CASSDQGGVIETQYF.

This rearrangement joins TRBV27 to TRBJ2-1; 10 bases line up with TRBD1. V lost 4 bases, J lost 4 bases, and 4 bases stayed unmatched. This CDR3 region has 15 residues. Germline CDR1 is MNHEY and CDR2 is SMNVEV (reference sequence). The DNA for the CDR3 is TGTGCCAGCAGTTCCGACAGGGGGCATTACAATGAGCAGTTCTTC. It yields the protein CASSSDRGHYNEQFF.

CDR3 DNA sequence: TGTGCCAGCTCCGGACAGGCGGCTAACTATGGCTACACCTTC. It specifies CASSGQAANYGYTF. The rearrangement links TRBV6-5 to TRBJ1-2; TRBD1 agrees at 7 bases. There are 14 residues in the CDR3. The germline V gene encodes CDR1 MNHEY and CDR2 SVGAGI. The ends lost 8 bases at V and 0 bases at J; junction bases unmatched: 6.

CDR3 DNA: TGTGCCAGCAACCCTGGTCCGGGACTCTCGAACACCGGGGAGCTGTTTTTT. Translating it yields CASNPGPGLSNTGELFF. The chain links TRBV28 to TRBJ2-2; possible D gene TRBD2, 6 bases. Per germline, CDR1 MDHEN and CDR2 SYDVKM. The CDR3 has 17 residues. Between the trimmed V and J ends, which lost 7 bases and 0 bases, there was a span of 18 bases.

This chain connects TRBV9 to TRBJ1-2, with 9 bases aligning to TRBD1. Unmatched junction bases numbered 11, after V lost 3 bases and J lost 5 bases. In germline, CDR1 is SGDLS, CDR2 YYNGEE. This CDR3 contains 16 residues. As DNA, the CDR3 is TGTGCCAGCAGCGCCCACTCTACCGGGACAGGGTATGGCTACACCTTC. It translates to CASSAHSTGTGYGYTF. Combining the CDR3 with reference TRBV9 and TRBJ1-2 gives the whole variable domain DSGVTQTPKHLITATGQRVTLRCSPRSGDLSVYWYQQSLDQGLQFLIQYYNGEERAKGNILERFSAQQFPDLHSELNLSSLELGDSALYFCASSAHSTGTGYGYTFGSGTRLTVV.

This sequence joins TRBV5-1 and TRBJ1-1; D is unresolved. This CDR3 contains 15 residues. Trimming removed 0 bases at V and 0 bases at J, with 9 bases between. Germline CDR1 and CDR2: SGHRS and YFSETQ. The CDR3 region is CASSLGGVVNTEAFF. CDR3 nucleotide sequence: TGCGCCAGCAGCTTGGGTGGGGTGGTGAACACTGAAGCTTTCTTT.

The CDR3 reads CASKKQVENQPQHF. Written as DNA, the CDR3 is TGTGCCAGCAAGAAACAGGTCGAGAATCAGCCCCAGCATTTT. The chain recombines TRBV6-5 with TRBJ1-5, with a weak D call TRBD1 (5 bases). The germline V gene encodes CDR1 MNHEY and CDR2 SVGAGI. Trimming shortened V by 7 bases and J by 4 bases, and 14 bases separated the two germline ends. The CDR3 sequence is 14 residues long.

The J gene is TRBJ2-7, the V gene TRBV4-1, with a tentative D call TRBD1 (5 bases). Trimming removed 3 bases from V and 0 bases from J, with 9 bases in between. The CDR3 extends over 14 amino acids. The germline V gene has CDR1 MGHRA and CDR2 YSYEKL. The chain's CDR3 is CASSHQDSSYEQYF. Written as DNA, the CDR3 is TGCGCCAGCAGCCATCAAGACAGCTCCTACGAGCAGTACTTC.

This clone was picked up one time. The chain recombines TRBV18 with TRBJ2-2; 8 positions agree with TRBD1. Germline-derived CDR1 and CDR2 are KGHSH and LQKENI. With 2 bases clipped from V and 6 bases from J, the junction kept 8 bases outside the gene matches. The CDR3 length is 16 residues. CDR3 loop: CASSPTGQGGAGELFF. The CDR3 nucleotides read TGTGCCAGCTCACCAACCGGACAGGGAGGTGCCGGGGAGCTGTTTTTT.

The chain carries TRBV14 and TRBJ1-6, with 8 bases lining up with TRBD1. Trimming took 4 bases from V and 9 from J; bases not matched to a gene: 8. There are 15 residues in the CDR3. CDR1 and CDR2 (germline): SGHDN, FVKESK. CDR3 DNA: TGTGCCAGCAGCCCCCTCCAGGGGGCGGTTTCACCCCTCCACTTT. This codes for CASSPLQGAVSPLHF.

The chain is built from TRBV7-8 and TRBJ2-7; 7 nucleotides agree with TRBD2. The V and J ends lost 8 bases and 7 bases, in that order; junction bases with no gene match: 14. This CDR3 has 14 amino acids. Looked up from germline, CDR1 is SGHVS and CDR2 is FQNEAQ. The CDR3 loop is CASSRRLAAGEQYF. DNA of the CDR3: TGTGCCAGCTCCCGGCGGTTGGCAGCGGGGGAGCAGTACTTC.

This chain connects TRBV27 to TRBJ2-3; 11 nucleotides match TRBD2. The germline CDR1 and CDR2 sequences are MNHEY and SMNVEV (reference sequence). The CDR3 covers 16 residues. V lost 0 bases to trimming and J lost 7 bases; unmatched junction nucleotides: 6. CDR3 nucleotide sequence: TGTGCCAGCAGTTTATCGCCTAGCGGGGGGCGTTATACGCAGTATTTT. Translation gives CASSLSPSGGRYTQYF.

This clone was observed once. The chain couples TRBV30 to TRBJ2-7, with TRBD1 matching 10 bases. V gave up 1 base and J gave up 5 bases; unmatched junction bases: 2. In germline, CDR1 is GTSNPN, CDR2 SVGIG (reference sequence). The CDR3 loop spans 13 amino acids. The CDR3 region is CAWSDGTGDEQYF. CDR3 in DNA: TGTGCCTGGAGTGACGGGACAGGGGACGAGCAGTACTTC.

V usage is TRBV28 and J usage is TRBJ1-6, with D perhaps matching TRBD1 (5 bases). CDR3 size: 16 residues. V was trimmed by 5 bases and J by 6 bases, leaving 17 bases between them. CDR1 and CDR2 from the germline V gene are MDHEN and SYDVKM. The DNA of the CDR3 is TGTGCCAGCAGTCCCTTCAGGGACCCCCTTAATTCACCCCTCCACTTT. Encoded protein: CASSPFRDPLNSPLHF.

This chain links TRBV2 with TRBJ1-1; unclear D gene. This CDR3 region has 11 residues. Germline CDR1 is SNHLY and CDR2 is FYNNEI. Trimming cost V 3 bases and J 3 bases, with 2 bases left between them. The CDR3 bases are TGTGCCAGCAGTGACGACACTGAAGCTTTCTTT. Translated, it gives CASSDDTEAFF.

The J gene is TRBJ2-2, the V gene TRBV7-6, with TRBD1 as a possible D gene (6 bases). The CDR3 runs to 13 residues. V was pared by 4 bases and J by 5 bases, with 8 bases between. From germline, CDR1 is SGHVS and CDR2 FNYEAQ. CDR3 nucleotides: TGTGCCAGCAGCTCGACAGGAACCGGGGAGCTGTTTTTT. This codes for CASSSTGTGELFF. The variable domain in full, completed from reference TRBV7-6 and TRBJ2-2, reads GAGVSQSPRYKVTKRGQDVALRCDPISGHVSLYWYRQALGQGPEFLTYFNYEAQQDKSGLPNDRFSAERPEGSISTLTIQRTEQRDSAMYRCASSSTGTGELFFGEGSRLTVL.

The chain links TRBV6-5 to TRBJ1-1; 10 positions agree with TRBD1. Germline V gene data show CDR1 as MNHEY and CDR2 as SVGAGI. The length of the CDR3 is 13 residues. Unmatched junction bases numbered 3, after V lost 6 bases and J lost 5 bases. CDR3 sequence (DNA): TGTGCCAGCAGGAGGGACAGGGGAACTGAAGCTTTCTTT. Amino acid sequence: CASRRDRGTEAFF.

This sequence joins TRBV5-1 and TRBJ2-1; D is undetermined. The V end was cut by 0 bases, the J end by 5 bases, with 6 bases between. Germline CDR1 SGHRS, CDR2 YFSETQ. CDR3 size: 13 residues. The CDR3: CASSLAQDNEQFF. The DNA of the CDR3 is TGCGCCAGCAGCTTGGCCCAAGACAATGAGCAGTTCTTC. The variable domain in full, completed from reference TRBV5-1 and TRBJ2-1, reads KAGVTQTPRYLIKTRGQQVTLSCSPISGHRSVSWYQQTPGQGLQFLFEYFSETQRNKGNFPGRFSGRQFSNSRSEMNVSTLELGDSALYLCASSLAQDNEQFFGPGTRLTVL.

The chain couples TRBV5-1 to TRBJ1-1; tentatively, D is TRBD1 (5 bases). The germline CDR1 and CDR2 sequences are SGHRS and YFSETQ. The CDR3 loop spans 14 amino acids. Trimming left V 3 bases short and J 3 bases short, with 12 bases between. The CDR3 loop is CASSWGGFDTEAFF. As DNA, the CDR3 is TGCGCCAGCAGCTGGGGGGGATTTGACACTGAAGCTTTCTTT.

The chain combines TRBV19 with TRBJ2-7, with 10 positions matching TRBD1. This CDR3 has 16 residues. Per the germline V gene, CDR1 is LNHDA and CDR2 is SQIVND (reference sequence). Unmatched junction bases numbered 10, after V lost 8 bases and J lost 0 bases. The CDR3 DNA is TGTGCCAGTCGGTTCTCCGGGACAGGGGTCTCCTACGAGCAGTACTTC. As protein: CASRFSGTGVSYEQYF. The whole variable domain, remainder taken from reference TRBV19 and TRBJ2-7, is DGGITQSPKYLFRKEGQNVTLSCEQNLNHDAMYWYRQDPGQGLRLIYYSQIVNDFQKGDIAEGYSVSREKKESFPLTVTSAQKNPTAFYLCASRFSGTGVSYEQYFGPGTRLTVT.